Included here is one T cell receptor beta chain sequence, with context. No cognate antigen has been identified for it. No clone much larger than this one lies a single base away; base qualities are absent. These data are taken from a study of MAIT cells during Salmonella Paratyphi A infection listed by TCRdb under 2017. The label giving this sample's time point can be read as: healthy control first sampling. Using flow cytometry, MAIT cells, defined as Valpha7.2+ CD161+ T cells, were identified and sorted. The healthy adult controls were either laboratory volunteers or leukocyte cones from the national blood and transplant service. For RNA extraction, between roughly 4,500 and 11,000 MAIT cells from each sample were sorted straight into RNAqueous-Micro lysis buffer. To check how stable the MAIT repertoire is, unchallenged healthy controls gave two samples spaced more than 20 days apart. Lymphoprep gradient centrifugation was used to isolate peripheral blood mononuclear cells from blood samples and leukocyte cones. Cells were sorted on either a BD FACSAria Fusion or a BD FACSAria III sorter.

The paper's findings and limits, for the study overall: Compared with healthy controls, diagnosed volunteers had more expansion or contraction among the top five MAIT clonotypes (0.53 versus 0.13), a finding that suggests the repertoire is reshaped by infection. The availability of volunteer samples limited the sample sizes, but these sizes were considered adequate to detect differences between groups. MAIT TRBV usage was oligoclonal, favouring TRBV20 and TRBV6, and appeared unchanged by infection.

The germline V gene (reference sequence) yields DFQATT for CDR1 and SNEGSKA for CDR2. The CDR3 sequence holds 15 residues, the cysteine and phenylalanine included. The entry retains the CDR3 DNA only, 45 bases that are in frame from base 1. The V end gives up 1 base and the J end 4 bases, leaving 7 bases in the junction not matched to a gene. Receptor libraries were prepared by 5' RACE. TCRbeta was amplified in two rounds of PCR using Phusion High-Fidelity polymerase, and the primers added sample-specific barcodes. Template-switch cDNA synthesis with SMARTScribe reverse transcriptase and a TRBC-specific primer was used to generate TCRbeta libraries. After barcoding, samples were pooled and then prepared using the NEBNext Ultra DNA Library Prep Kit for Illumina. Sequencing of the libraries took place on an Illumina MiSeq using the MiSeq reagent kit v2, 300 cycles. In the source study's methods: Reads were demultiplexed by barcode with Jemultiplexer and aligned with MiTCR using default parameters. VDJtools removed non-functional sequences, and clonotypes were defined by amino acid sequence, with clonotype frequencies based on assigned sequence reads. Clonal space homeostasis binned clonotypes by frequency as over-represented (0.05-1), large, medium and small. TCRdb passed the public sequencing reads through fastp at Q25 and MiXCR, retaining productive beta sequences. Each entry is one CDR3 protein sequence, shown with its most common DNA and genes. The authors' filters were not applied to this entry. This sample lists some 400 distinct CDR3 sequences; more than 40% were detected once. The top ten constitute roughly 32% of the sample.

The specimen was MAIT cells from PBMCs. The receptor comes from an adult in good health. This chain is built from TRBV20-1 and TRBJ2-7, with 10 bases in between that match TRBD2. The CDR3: CSARATSGEWYEQYF. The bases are TGCAGTGCTAGAGCTACTAGCGGGGAGTGGTACGAGCAGTACTTC.